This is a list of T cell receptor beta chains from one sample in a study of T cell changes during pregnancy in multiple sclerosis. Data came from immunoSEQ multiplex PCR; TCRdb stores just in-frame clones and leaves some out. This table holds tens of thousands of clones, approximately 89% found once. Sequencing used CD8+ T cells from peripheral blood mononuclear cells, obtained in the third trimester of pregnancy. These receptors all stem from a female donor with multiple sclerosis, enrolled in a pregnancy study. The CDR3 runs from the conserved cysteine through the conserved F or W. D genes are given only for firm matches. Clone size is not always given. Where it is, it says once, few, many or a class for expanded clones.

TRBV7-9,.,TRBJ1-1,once,CASSPQTNHEAFF,TGTGCCAGCAGCCCCCAGACAAATCATGAAGCTTTCTTT
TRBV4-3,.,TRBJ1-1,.,CASSQRGGWTEAFF,TGCGCCAGCAGCCAGCGAGGGGGATGGACTGAAGCTTTCTTT
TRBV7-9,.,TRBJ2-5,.,CASSSTQGTETQYF,TGTGCCAGCAGCTCAACACAGGGTACAGAGACCCAGTACTTC
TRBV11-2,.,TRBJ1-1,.,CASSHPWGEAFF,TGTGCCAGCAGCCACCCGTGGGGCGAAGCTTTCTTT
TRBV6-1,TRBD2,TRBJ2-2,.,CASSVRPGLAGAATGELFF,TGTGCCAGCAGTGTACGTCCGGGACTAGCGGGGGCGGCCACCGGGGAGCTGTTTTTT
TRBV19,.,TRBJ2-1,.,CASSIGSPLNEQFF,TGTGCCAGTAGTATAGGATCCCCACTTAATGAGCAGTTCTTC
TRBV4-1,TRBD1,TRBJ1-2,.,CASSQDTGENYGYTF,TGCGCCAGCAGCCAAGACACAGGGGAAAACTATGGCTACACCTTC
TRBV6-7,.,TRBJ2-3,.,CASSQPYRDTQYF,TGTGCCAGCAGTCAGCCATACAGAGATACGCAGTATTTT
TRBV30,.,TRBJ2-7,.,CASDEGGYEQYF,TGTGCCTCTGACGAAGGGGGCTACGAGCAGTACTTC
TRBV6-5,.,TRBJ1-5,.,CASSAGSLYSQPQHF,TGTGCCAGCTCCGCGGGGTCCCTGTACAGTCAGCCCCAGCATTTT